The rows below give T cell receptor beta chains drawn from one sample of a study of T-cell memory formation after mild COVID-19. TCRdb passed the 5' RACE reads through MiXCR, listing each CDR3 protein once. The table shows roughly 560,000 distinct CDR3 sequences, with roughly 22% occurring only once. Sequenced: PBMCs or a T cell subset sorted from them (not recorded which). The receptors stem from an adult woman who had mild COVID-19 (a few samples of this study predate the infection). Cell type and time point are not known. The CDR3 runs from the conserved cysteine through the conserved F or W. D genes are given only for firm matches. Rows may omit the clone size; those that give it use once, few, many or a size class.

J gene | D gene | clone size | V gene | CDR3 DNA | CDR3 protein
TRBJ2-3 | NA | NA | TRBV12-3/TRBV12-4 | TGTGCCAGCAGTTTAGCGCGTGGAGGTTACGGTACGCAGTATTTT | CASSLARGGYGTQYF
TRBJ2-7 | NA | NA | TRBV11-2 | TGTGCCAGCAGCTTAGACAGGACCTACTACGAGCAGTACTTC | CASSLDRTYYEQYF
TRBJ2-5 | TRBD2 | NA | TRBV7-6 | TGTGCCAGCAGCTTATTAACGGGAGGTCTGGGGGAGACCCAGTACTTC | CASSLLTGGLGETQYF
TRBJ1-2 | NA | few | TRBV9 | TGTGCCAGCAGCGCTGGAGGCGATGACAGGCTCGGTGGCTACACCTTC | CASSAGGDDRLGGYTF
TRBJ2-1 | NA | many | TRBV5-6 | TGTGCCAGCAGCTCTCTGACTAGCAGGGGGAGCTCCTACAATGAGCAGTTCTTC | CASSSLTSRGSSYNEQFF
TRBJ2-1 | TRBD2 | few | TRBV4-2 | TGTGCCAGCAGCCAACCATCCGGGACTAGATACTCGCGCAATGAGCAGTTCTTC | CASSQPSGTRYSRNEQFF
TRBJ2-5 | NA | few | TRBV6-5 | TGTGCCAGCAGTTTCCCGGGGGCACGGGAGACCCAGTACTTC | CASSFPGARETQYF
TRBJ1-1 | NA | few | TRBV5-1 | TGCGCCAGCTCGAACAGGGATTTGAACACTGAAGCTTTCTTT | CASSNRDLNTEAFF
TRBJ2-5 | NA | few | TRBV7-3 | TGTGCCAGCAGCTTACGAGGCGGTCGGGGAGAGACCCAGTACTTC | CASSLRGGRGETQYF
TRBJ2-1 | NA | NA | TRBV11-2 | TGTGCCAGCAGCTTAAGGAGGGGGCAGAGCAATGAGCAGTTCTTC | CASSLRRGQSNEQFF
TRBJ1-6 | TRBD1 | NA | TRBV5-1 | TGCGCCAGCAGCGACGGACAGGGACGTGGTTCACCCCTCCACTTT | CASSDGQGRGSPLHF
TRBJ2-3 | TRBD2 | NA | TRBV7-9 | TGTGCCAGCACACCACCCCTTAGCGAGCGGGGGGAGACAGATACGCAGTATTTT | CASTPPLSERGETDTQYF
TRBJ1-1 | NA | few | TRBV6-2/TRBV6-3 | TGTGCCAGCAGTTACTCCGCCCGGACAGTTCAAAGGGGAGCTTTCTTT | CASSYSARTVQRGAFF
TRBJ2-3 | TRBD2 | NA | TRBV7-9 | TGTGCCAGCACTCGCCCGGGGGGGGTCATTACTAGCACAGATACGCAGTATTTT | CASTRPGGVITSTDTQYF
TRBJ2-7 | NA | NA | TRBV30 | TGTGCCTGGAGTGTGGCCTACGAGCAGTACTTC | CAWSVAYEQYF
TRBJ2-7 | NA | few | TRBV5-1 | TGCGCCAGCAGCTTGGCCTGGGGTAGCCGTACCTACGAGCAGTACTTC | CASSLAWGSRTYEQYF
TRBJ2-5 | NA | many | TRBV27 | TGTGCCAGCAGTTTATGGGTCGGCCAAGAGACCCAGTACTTC | CASSLWVGQETQYF
TRBJ2-5 | TRBD2 | NA | TRBV4-3 | TGCGCCAGCAGCCGCCTAACGGGGGGGCGTGAGACCCAGTACTTC | CASSRLTGGRETQYF
TRBJ2-1 | TRBD1 | NA | TRBV15 | TGTGCCACCAGCAACCCCGACAGGGTTGCCTACAATGAGCAGTTCTTC | CATSNPDRVAYNEQFF
TRBJ2-7 | NA | NA | TRBV7-2 | TGTGCCAGCACCTCAGACGGATCCTACGAGCAGTACTTC | CASTSDGSYEQYF
TRBJ2-1 | TRBD2 | few | TRBV7-9 | TGTGCCAGCAGCTCGACCTACGCTAGCGGTCCTTCCTACAATGAGCAGTTCTTC | CASSSTYASGPSYNEQFF
TRBJ2-5 | TRBD2 | few | TRBV27 | TGTGCCAGCAGTTTATGGTCAGCGGGGCGGGAGACCCAGTACTTC | CASSLWSAGRETQYF
TRBJ2-7 | TRBD1 | NA | TRBV10-3 | TGTGCCATCAGTGGGACAGGGGGAATCTACGAGCAGTACTTC | CAISGTGGIYEQYF
TRBJ1-2 | NA | NA | TRBV23-1 | TGCGCCAGCAGTCACCCGACGGGGCGGATCAACTATGGCTACACCTTC | CASSHPTGRINYGYTF
TRBJ2-7 | NA | NA | TRBV7-2 | TGTGCCAGCAGCTTTGTATTTAGTACCTACGAGCAGTACTTC | CASSFVFSTYEQYF
TRBJ2-2 | NA | few | TRBV29-1 | TGCAGCGTCGATGACTCCGCGGCGTCCGCCGGGGAGCTGTTTTTT | CSVDDSAASAGELFF
TRBJ1-1 | NA | NA | TRBV5-1 | TGCGCCAGCACCGCTCGGGGGGCGCATGACACTGAAGCTTTCTTT | CASTARGAHDTEAFF
TRBJ2-1 | TRBD2 | NA | TRBV28 | TGTGCCAGCAGTTTTAGCGGGAGCCTTAATGATGAGCAGTTCTTC | CASSFSGSLNDEQFF
TRBJ2-3 | NA | NA | TRBV5-1 | TGCGCCAGCAGCTTGTCCAGGTCTAACACAGATACGCAGTATTTT | CASSLSRSNTDTQYF
TRBJ2-5 | NA | NA | TRBV12-3/TRBV12-4 | TGTGCCAGCAGTTTAGGTCATAGGGGGGAAGAAGAGACCCAGTACTTC | CASSLGHRGEEETQYF
TRBJ2-5 | TRBD2 | NA | TRBV20-1 | TGCAGTGCCGCCATAGCGGGGGGTTTAGAGACCCAGTACTTC | CSAAIAGGLETQYF
TRBJ1-2 | TRBD1 | many | TRBV7-2 | TGTGCCAGCAGCTTAGGAGGACAGGGAGGTGGCTACACCTTC | CASSLGGQGGGYTF
TRBJ2-5 | NA | NA | TRBV15 | TGTGCCACCAGCAGAGATCTCGGCAACCAAGAGACCCAGTACTTC | CATSRDLGNQETQYF
TRBJ2-7 | NA | NA | TRBV4-3 | TGCGCCAGCAGCCTCCGTCCCCACTCCTACGAGCAGTACTTC | CASSLRPHSYEQYF
TRBJ2-7 | TRBD1 | many | TRBV7-2 | TGTGCCAGCAGCTTAGGTGCAGGGGGATCCTACGAGCAGTACTTC | CASSLGAGGSYEQYF
TRBJ2-7 | TRBD1 | NA | TRBV28 | TGTGCCAGCAGTTTCACTTCCGGGACAGCCTACGAGCAGTACTTC | CASSFTSGTAYEQYF
TRBJ2-3 | NA | few | TRBV18 | TGTGCCAGCTCATCCCCAGCAGAGCCTAGCACAGATACGCAGTATTTT | CASSSPAEPSTDTQYF
TRBJ2-5 | TRBD2 | NA | TRBV4-3 | TGCGCCAGCAGCCCGCGGGCGGGGGACCTGGACCAAGAGACCCAGTACTTC | CASSPRAGDLDQETQYF
TRBJ1-3 | NA | few | TRBV7-8 | TGTGCCAGCAGCTTATCAGGGCTGAACACCATATATTTT | CASSLSGLNTIYF
TRBJ1-1 | NA | NA | TRBV29-1 | TGCAGCGTTGAAGACGGGGTAGATGGAGCTTTCTTT | CSVEDGVDGAFF